This TCR beta chain was sequenced in a study of patients and donors after allogeneic stem cell transplantation. TCRdb reprocessed the RT-PCR reads via MiXCR and lists one record per CDR3 protein. In the table there are about a million distinct CDR3 sequences, more than 15% of which are singletons. A few counts support this clonotype. Per the germline V gene, CDR1 is SGHTA and CDR2 is FQGNSA. The ends were cut back, 5 bases at V and 8 bases at J, with 12 bases in the middle. This CDR3 comprises 12 residues. The chain recombines TRBV7-2 with TRBJ1-2; D not resolved. The receptor comes from a human donor who was either an allogeneic HSCT recipient or a stem cell or donor lymphocyte infusion donor (not recorded which). It is not recorded whose cells these are; they may come from a transplant donor. Material for sequencing was blood, either unsorted or a sorted T cell fraction (not recorded which). CDR3 in amino acids: CASSPRIPGYTF. As DNA, the CDR3 is TGTGCCAGCAGCCCCCGGATCCCGGGCTACACCTTC.